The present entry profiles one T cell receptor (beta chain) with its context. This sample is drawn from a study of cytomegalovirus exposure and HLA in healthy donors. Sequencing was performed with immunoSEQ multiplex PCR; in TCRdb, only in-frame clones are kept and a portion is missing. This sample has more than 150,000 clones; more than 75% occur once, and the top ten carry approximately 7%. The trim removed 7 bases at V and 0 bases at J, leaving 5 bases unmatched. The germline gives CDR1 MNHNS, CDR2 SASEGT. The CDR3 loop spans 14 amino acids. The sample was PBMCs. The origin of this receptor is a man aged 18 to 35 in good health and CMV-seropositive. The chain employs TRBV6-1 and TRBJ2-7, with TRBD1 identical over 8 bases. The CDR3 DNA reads TGTGCCAGCAACGTGGGACAGGTCTCCTACGAGCAGTACTTC. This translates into CASNVGQVSYEQYF.